This T cell receptor beta chain emerged from a study of shared clonotypes between healthy human individuals. Concerning this clone itself: Its matching antigen is unknown.

Data came from immunoSEQ multiplex PCR; TCRdb stores just in-frame clones and leaves some out. The table includes about 980,000 clones, 76% detected once. Study results and caveats: Sorted-subset samples were not fully sequenced, rarefaction indicated. Among the subsets, naive ones generally showed larger estimated richness than memory ones.

Donors comprised only Caucasian adults living in Nashville, Tennessee. The sequenced sample consisted of memory CD4+ T cells sorted from blood. Subset here: CD45RA-negative fraction. This sequence originates from a man younger than 35 in good health.

This CDR3 is CASSRWDSMNSPLHF. The CDR3 coding sequence is TGTGCCAGCAGCCGTTGGGACAGTATGAATTCACCCCTCCACTTT. The chain links TRBV6-5 to TRBJ1-6; 7 bases are a match to TRBD1. J lost 7 bases, V lost 6 bases, and 9 bases had no gene match. The CDR3 is 15 amino acids. CDR1 and CDR2 (germline): MNHEY, SVGAGI.